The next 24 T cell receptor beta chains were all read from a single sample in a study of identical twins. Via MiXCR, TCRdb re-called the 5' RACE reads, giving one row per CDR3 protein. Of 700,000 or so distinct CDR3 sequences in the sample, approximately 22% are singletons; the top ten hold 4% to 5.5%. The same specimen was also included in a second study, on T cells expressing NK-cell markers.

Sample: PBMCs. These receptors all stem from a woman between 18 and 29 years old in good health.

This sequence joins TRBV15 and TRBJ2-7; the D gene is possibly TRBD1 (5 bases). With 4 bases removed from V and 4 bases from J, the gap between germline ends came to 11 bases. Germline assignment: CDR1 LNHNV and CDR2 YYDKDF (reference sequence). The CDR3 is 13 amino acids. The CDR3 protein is CATSTGMGYEQYF. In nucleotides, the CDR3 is TGTGCCACCAGCACAGGGATGGGGTACGAGCAGTACTTC.

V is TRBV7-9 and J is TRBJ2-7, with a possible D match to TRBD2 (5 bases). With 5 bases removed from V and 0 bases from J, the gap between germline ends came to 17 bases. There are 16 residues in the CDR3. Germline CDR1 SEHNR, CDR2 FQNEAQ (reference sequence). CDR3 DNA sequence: TGTGCCAGCAGCGATCTCAATAGGCTAGCCTCCTACGAGCAGTACTTC. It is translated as CASSDLNRLASYEQYF.

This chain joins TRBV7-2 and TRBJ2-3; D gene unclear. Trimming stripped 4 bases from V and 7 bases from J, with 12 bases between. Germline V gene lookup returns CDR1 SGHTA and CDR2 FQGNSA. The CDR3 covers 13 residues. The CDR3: CASSSLMPYTQYF. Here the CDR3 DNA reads TGTGCCAGCAGCTCACTTATGCCCTATACGCAGTATTTT.

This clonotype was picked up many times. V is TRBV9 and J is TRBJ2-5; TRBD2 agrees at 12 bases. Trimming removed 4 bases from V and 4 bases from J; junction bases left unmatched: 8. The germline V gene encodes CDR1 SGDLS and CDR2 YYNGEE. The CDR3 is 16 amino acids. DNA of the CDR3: TGTGCCAGCAGCACAGGACTAGCGGGATCAGTAGAGACCCAGTACTTC. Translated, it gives CASSTGLAGSVETQYF.

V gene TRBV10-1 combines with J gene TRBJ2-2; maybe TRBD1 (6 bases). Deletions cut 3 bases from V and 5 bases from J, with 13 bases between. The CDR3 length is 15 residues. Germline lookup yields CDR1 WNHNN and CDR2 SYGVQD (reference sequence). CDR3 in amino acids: CASSEEGVVTGELFF. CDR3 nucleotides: TGCGCCAGCAGTGAAGAGGGGGTGGTGACCGGGGAGCTGTTTTTT.

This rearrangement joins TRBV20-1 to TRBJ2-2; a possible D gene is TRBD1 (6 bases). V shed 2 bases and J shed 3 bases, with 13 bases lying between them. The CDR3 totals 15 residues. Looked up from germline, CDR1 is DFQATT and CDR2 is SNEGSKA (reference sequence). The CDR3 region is CSARPDRSHTGELFF. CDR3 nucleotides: TGCAGTGCTAGACCCGACAGGTCACACACCGGGGAGCTGTTTTTT.

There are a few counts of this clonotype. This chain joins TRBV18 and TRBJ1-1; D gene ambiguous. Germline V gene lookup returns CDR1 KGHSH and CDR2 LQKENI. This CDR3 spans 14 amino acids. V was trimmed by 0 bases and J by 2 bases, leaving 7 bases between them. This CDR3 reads CASSPPIDNTEAFF. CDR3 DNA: TGTGCCAGCTCACCACCGATAGATAACACTGAAGCTTTCTTT.

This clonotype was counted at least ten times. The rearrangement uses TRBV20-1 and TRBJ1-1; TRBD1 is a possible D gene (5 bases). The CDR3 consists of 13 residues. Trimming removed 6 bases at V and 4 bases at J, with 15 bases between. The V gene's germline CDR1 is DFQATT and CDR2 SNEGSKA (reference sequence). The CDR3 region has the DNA TGCAGTGCCCTGGACTCGAGGGGCACTGAAGCTTTCTTT. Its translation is CSALDSRGTEAFF.

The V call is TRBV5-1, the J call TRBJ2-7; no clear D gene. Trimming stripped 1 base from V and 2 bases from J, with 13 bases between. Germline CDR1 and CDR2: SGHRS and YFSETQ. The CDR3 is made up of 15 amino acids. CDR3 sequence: CASSLIPTETYEQYF. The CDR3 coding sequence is TGCGCCAGCAGCTTGATTCCTACTGAGACCTACGAGCAGTACTTC.

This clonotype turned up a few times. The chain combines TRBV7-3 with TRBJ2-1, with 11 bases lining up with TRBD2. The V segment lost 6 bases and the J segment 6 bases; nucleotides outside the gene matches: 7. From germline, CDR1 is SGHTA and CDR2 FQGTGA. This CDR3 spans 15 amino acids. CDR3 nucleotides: TGTGCCAGCAGTCTTAGCGGGGGGGTTGGCAATGAGCAGTTCTTC. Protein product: CASSLSGGVGNEQFF.

CDR3 bases: TGTGCCTTATCGGACGGGAACACTGAAGCTTTCTTT. As protein: CALSDGNTEAFF. The chain combines TRBV30 with TRBJ1-1; the D is unclear. Trimming removed 7 bases at V and 1 base at J, with 10 bases between. Germline-derived CDR1 and CDR2 are GTSNPN and SVGIG (reference sequence). There are 12 residues in the CDR3. Using reference TRBV30 and TRBJ1-1 for the parts outside the CDR3, the full variable domain is SQTIHQWPATLVQPVGSPLSLECTVEGTSNPNLYWYRQAAGRGLQLLFYSVGIGQISSEVPQNLSASRPQDRQFILSSKKLLLSDSGFYLCALSDGNTEAFFGQGTRLTVV.

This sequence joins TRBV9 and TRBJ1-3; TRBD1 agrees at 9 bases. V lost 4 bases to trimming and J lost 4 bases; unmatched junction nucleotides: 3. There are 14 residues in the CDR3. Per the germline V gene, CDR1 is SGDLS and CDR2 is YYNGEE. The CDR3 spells CASSRGQGGNTIYF. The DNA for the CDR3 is TGTGCCAGCAGCAGGGGACAGGGAGGAAACACCATATATTTT.

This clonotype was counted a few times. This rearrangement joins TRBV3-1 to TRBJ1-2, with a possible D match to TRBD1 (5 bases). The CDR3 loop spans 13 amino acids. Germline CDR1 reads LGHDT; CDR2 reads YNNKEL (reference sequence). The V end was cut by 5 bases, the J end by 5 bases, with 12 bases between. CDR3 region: CASSYGAAYGYTF. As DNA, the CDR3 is TGTGCCAGCAGCTACGGGGCGGCATATGGCTACACCTTC.

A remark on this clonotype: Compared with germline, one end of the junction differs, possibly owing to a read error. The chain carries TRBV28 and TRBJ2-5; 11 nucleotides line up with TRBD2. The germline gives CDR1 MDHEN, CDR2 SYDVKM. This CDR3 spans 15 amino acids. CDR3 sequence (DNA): TGTGCCAGCAGTCGGCCGCTAGCGGGAGGAGAGACCCAGCACTTC. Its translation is CASSRPLAGGETQHF.

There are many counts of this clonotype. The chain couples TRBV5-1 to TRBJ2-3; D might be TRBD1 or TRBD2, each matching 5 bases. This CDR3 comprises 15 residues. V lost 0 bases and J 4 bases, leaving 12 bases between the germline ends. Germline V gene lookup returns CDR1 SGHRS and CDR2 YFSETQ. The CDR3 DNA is TGCGCCAGCAGCTTGGCCAGCGTGGGGGCAGATACGCAGTATTTT. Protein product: CASSLASVGADTQYF. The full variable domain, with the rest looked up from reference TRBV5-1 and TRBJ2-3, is KAGVTQTPRYLIKTRGQQVTLSCSPISGHRSVSWYQQTPGQGLQFLFEYFSETQRNKGNFPGRFSGRQFSNSRSEMNVSTLELGDSALYLCASSLASVGADTQYFGPGTRLTVL.

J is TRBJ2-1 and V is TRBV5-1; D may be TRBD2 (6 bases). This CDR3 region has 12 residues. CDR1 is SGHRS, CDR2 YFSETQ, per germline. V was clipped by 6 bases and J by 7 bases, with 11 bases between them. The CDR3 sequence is CASKSGRNEQFF. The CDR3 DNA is TGCGCCAGCAAGTCAGGGAGGAATGAGCAGTTCTTC.

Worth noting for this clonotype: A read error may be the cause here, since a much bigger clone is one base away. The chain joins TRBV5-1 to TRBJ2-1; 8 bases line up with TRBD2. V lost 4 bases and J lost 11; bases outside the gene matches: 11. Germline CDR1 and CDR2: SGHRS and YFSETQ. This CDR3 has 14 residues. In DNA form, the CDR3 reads TGCGCCAGCAGCCCCGGAGCGGGAGAGTATAAGCAGTTCTTC. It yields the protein CASSPGAGEYKQFF.

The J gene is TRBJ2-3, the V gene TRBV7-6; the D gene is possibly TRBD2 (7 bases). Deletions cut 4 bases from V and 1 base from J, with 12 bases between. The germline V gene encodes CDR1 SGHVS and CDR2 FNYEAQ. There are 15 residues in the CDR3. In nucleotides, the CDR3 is TGTGCCAGCAGCTCACGGGGGGCGCGCACAGATACGCAGTATTTT. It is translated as CASSSRGARTDTQYF.

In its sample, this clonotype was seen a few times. CDR3 in DNA: TGCAGTGCTAGAGATCGTAGGAGGGGGTCAGATACGCAGTATTTT. Encoded protein: CSARDRRRGSDTQYF. This rearrangement joins TRBV20-1 to TRBJ2-3; the D call may be TRBD1 or TRBD2 (6 bases each). The ends were cut back, 0 bases at V and 4 bases at J, with 14 bases in the middle. CDR3 length: 15 amino acids. The germline V gene encodes CDR1 DFQATT and CDR2 SNEGSKA (reference sequence).

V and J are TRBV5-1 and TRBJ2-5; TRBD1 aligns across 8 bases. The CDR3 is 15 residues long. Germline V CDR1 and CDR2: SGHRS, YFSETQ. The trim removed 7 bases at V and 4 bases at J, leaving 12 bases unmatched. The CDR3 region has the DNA TGCGCCAGCCGGGAGAGTCTCGGACAGGGAGAGACCCAGTACTTC. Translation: CASRESLGQGETQYF.

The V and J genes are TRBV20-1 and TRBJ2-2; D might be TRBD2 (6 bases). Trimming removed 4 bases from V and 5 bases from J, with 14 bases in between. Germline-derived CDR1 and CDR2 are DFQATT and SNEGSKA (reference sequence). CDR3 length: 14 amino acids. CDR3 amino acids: CSATDYKQTGELFF. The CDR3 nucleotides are TGCAGTGCTACGGACTACAAACAGACCGGGGAGCTGTTTTTT.

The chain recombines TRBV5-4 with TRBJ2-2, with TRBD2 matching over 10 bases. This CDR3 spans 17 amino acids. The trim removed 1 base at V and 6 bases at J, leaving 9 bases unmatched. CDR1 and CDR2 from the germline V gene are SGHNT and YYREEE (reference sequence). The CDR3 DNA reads TGTGCCAGCAGCTTGTCTCAACTAGCGGGATTGCCCGGGGAGCTGTTTTTT. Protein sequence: CASSLSQLAGLPGELFF.

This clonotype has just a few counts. DNA for the CDR3: TGTGCCAGCAGTTACGGAAGAGAACCGGGCATCGATGAGCAGTTCTTC. The encoded protein is CASSYGREPGIDEQFF. The chain recombines TRBV6-5 with TRBJ2-1; no definite D call. With 2 bases removed from V and 8 bases from J, the gap between germline ends came to 19 bases. The CDR3 consists of 16 residues. CDR1 is MNHEY and CDR2 is SVGAGI in the germline V gene.

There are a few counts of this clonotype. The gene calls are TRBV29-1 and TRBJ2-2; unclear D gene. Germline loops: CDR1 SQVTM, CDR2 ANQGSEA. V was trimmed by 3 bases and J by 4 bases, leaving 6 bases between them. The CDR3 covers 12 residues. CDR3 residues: CSVDHSTGELFF. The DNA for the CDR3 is TGCAGCGTTGATCACAGCACCGGGGAGCTGTTTTTT.